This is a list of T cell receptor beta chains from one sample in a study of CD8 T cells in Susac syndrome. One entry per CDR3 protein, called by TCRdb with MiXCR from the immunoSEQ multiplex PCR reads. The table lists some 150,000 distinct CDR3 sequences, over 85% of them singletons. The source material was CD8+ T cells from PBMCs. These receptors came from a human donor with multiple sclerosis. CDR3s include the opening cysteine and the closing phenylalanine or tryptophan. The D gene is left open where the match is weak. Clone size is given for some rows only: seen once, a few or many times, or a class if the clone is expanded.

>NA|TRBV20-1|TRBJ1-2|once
CSAMDSNYGYTF
TGCAGTGCTATGGACTCTAACTATGGCTACACCTTC
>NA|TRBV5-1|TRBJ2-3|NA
CASSLADSSDTQYF
TGCGCCAGCAGCTTGGCCGACTCATCAGATACGCAGTATTTT
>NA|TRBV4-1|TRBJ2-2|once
CASSHGGAVGVTGELFF
TGCGCCAGCAGCCATGGTGGGGCCGTGGGGGTTACCGGGGAGCTGTTTTTT
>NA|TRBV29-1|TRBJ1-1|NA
CSVDGGRTEAFF
TGCAGCGTTGATGGGGGGCGGACTGAAGCTTTCTTT
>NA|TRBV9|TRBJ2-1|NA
CASSAGTPEQFF
TGTGCCAGCAGCGCGGGGACCCCTGAGCAGTTCTTC
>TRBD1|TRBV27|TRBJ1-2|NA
CASSLARTGSGYTF
TGTGCCAGCAGTTTGGCCCGGACAGGGAGTGGCTACACCTTC
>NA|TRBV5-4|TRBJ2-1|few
CASSPGANEQFF
TGTGCCAGCAGCCCGGGGGCCAATGAGCAGTTCTTC
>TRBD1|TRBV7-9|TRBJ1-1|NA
CASLKGANTEAFF
TGTGCCAGCCTAAAGGGGGCGAACACTGAAGCTTTCTTT
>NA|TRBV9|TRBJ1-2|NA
CASSVVGGHGYTF
TGTGCCAGCAGCGTAGTTGGGGGCCATGGCTACACCTTC
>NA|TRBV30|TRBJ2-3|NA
CAWSVTTDTQYF
TGTGCCTGGAGTGTCACCACAGATACGCAGTATTTT
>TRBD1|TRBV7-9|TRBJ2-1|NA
CASSSGTGGKFF
TGTGCCAGCAGCTCTGGGACAGGGGGAAAGTTCTTC
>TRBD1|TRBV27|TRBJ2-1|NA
CASSPWGQNFYNEQFF
TGTGCCAGCAGTCCCTGGGGACAGAACTTCTACAATGAGCAGTTCTTC
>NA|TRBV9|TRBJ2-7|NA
CASSVAAGQTYEQYF
TGTGCCAGCAGCGTAGCGGCAGGGCAAACCTACGAGCAGTACTTC
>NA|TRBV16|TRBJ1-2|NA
CASSQSKSGSYGYTF
TGTGCCAGCAGCCAATCTAAGTCGGGTTCCTATGGCTACACCTTC
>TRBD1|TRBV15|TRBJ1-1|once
CATSKSRTGGTEAFF
TGTGCCACCAGCAAATCCCGGACAGGGGGGACTGAAGCTTTCTTT
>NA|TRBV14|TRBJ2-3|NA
CASSQVLGIRTDTQYF
TGTGCCAGCAGCCAAGTTCTAGGCATTCGGACAGATACGCAGTATTTT
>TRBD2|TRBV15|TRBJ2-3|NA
CATSRVQTSGTDTQYF
TGTGCCACCAGCAGAGTCCAGACTAGCGGCACAGATACGCAGTATTTT
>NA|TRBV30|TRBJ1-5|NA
CAWSPNRLTRGNQPQHF
TGTGCCTGGAGTCCAAACCGACTGACTAGGGGCAATCAGCCCCAGCATTTT
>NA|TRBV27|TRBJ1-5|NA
CASSFSRGSNQPQHF
TGTGCCAGCAGTTTTTCCAGGGGAAGCAATCAGCCCCAGCATTTT
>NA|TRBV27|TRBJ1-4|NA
CASSSVRREKLFF
TGTGCCAGCAGTTCTGTCAGGCGGGAAAAACTGTTTTTT
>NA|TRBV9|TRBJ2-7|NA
CASSVGGSTAGKEQYF
TGTGCCAGCAGCGTAGGTGGTAGCACCGCGGGGAAAGAGCAGTACTTC
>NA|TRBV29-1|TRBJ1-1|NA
CSAPKGSGTEAFF
TGCAGCGCCCCCAAAGGGTCGGGCACTGAAGCTTTCTTT
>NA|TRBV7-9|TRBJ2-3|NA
CASSLGSATDTQYF
TGTGCCAGCAGCTTAGGGAGTGCAACAGATACGCAGTATTTT
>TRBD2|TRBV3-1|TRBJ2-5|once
CASSRGGLNRRETQYF
TGTGCCAGCAGCCGGGGAGGGCTAAACCGTCGGGAGACCCAGTACTTC
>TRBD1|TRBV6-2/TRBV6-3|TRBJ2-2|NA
CASSYPDRGRTGELFF
TGTGCCAGCAGTTACCCTGACAGGGGGCGTACCGGGGAGCTGTTTTTT
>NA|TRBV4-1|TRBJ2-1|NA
CASSEGDEEQFF
TGCGCCAGCAGCGAAGGGGACGAGGAGCAGTTCTTC
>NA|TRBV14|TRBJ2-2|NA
CASSQGRDELFF
TGTGCCAGCAGCCAAGGACGGGACGAGCTGTTTTTT
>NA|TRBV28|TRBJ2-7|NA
CASSPTWYEQYF
TGTGCCAGCAGCCCGACCTGGTACGAGCAGTACTTC
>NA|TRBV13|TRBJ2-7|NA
CASSMTGAYEQYF
TGTGCCAGCAGCATGACAGGAGCCTACGAGCAGTACTTC
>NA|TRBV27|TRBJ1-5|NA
CASSLRWKQPQHF
TGTGCCAGCAGTTTAAGGTGGAAGCAGCCCCAGCATTTT
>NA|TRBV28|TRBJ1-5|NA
CASSLWTDSNQPQHF
TGTGCCAGCAGTTTATGGACTGATTCCAATCAGCCCCAGCATTTT
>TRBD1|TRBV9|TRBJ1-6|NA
CASSPGGQRYSPLHF
TGTGCCAGCAGCCCAGGGGGACAACGTTATTCACCCCTCCACTTT
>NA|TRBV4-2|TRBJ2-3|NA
CASSQRTERTDTQYF
TGTGCCAGCAGCCAGAGGACGGAGCGAACAGATACGCAGTATTTT
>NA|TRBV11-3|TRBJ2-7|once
CASSFLDRSSYEQYF
TGTGCCAGCAGCTTCCTAGACAGGAGCTCCTACGAGCAGTACTTC
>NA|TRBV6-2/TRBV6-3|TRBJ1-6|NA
CASSYHREPYNSPLHF
TGTGCCAGCAGTTACCACCGGGAACCGTATAATTCACCCCTCCACTTT
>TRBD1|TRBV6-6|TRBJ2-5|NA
CASSYFRQGETQYF
TGTGCCAGCAGTTACTTCCGACAGGGGGAGACCCAGTACTTC
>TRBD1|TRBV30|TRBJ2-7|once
CAWSLGAVRGEQYF
TGTGCCTGGAGTCTTGGGGCAGTCAGGGGGGAGCAGTACTTC
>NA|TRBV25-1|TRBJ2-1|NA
CASSQGGQFF
TGTGCCAGCAGTCAGGGGGGGCAGTTCTTC